The 21 T cell receptor beta chains in this list originate from one sample, sequenced in a study of radiation and T cells in renal cell carcinoma. The assay was immunoSEQ multiplex PCR, and TCRdb's table has in-frame clones only and misses some. The repertoire holds 150,000 to 200,000 clones, with around 90% as singletons. Time point reported: blood 4 weeks post-SBRT, at nephrectomy. Described treatment: 15 Gy SBRT to primary tumor, nephrectomy 4 weeks later. The specimen was blood, collected from a patient whose treatment included radiotherapy and nephrectomy. Source of these receptors: a woman in her forties or fifties with renal cell carcinoma.

The chain links TRBV20-1 to TRBJ2-7, with D possibly being TRBD2 (5 bases). The CDR3 runs to 11 residues. V lost 5 bases and J 2 bases, leaving 7 bases between the germline ends. Germline V gene sequence: CDR1 DFQATT, CDR2 SNEGSKA (reference sequence). Here the CDR3 DNA reads TGCAGTGCTTCGAGGGCCTACGAGCAGTACTTC. Its protein is CSASRAYEQYF.

The CDR3 region has the DNA TGTGCCAGCAGCCCAGACCTAGGGACAGGGAATGAAAAACTGTTTTTT. Translation: CASSPDLGTGNEKLFF. The chain uses TRBV7-9 and TRBJ1-4; 9 bases fit TRBD1. Per the germline V gene, CDR1 is SEHNR and CDR2 is FQNEAQ (reference sequence). This CDR3 comprises 16 residues. V was clipped by 5 bases and J by 5 bases; unmatched bases: 9.

The chain has TRBV5-1 and TRBJ2-3; D may correspond to TRBD1 or TRBD2 (5 bases each). Germline lookup yields CDR1 SGHRS and CDR2 YFSETQ. This CDR3 spans 14 amino acids. Trimming left V 7 bases short and J 4 bases short, with 16 bases between. DNA of the CDR3: TGCGCCAGCGGCACCGGGACGGCGGCAGATACGCAGTATTTT. Translation: CASGTGTAADTQYF.

This chain joins TRBV19 and TRBJ1-2; D unclear. CDR1 is LNHDA and CDR2 is SQIVND in the germline V gene (reference sequence). There are 14 residues in the CDR3. Trimming removed 4 bases from V and 1 base from J, with 10 bases in between. CDR3 coding DNA: TGTGCCAGTAGTACCTGGGGAGATAACTATGGCTACACCTTC. It is translated as CASSTWGDNYGYTF.

The genes are TRBV11-2 and TRBJ1-3; D ambiguous. Germline loops: CDR1 SGHAT, CDR2 FQNNGV. This CDR3 is 13 amino acids long. V gave up 5 bases and J gave up 8 bases, with 13 bases separating them. The CDR3 nucleotides read TGTGCCAGCAGCCCACAGCCCGGAGACACCATATATTTT. Its protein is CASSPQPGDTIYF.

This chain uses TRBV7-2 with TRBJ2-5, with a weak D call TRBD2 (5 bases). The CDR3 length is 13 residues. Trimming took 4 bases from V and 5 from J, leaving 11 bases between them. The germline CDR1 and CDR2 sequences are SGHTA and FQGNSA. The CDR3 loop reads CASSYGVRETQYF. CDR3 in DNA: TGTGCCAGCAGCTACGGGGTACGGGAGACCCAGTACTTC.

This chain links TRBV30 with TRBJ1-4, with D unclear. CDR3 length equals 12 residues. V dropped 5 bases and J dropped 4 bases, with 8 bases sitting between them. The germline V gene encodes CDR1 GTSNPN and CDR2 SVGIG (reference sequence). CDR3 residues: CAWDRDNEKLFF. The CDR3 region has the DNA TGTGCCTGGGACCGGGATAATGAAAAACTGTTTTTT.

This chain joins TRBV29-1 and TRBJ2-5, with 15 bases identical to TRBD2. CDR1 SQVTM and CDR2 ANQGSEA come from the germline V gene. The CDR3 loop spans 14 amino acids. As DNA, the CDR3 is TGCAGTGCCGGGACTAGCGGGGGGCGGGAGACCCAGTACTTC. It is translated as CSAGTSGGRETQYF.

The V call is TRBV11-3, the J call TRBJ1-1; maybe TRBD1 (6 bases). In germline, CDR1 is SGHNT, CDR2 YENEEA. The CDR3 covers 15 residues. The V end was cut by 0 bases, the J end by 1 base, with 9 bases between. DNA for the CDR3: TGTGCCAGCAGCTTAGATGGGGGCAGGAACACTGAAGCTTTCTTT. This encodes CASSLDGGRNTEAFF.

This chain joins TRBV18 and TRBJ2-7; the D gene could be TRBD1 or TRBD2 (5 bases each). Looked up from germline, CDR1 is KGHSH and CDR2 is LQKENI. The CDR3 has 13 residues. V was clipped by 3 bases and J by 0 bases, with 6 bases between them. The CDR3: CASSPGASYEQYF. The CDR3 bases are TGTGCCAGCTCACCCGGGGCCTCCTACGAGCAGTACTTC.

The chain joins TRBV11-3 to TRBJ2-1; tentatively, D is TRBD2 (6 bases). The CDR3 loop spans 16 amino acids. Per the germline V gene, CDR1 is SGHNT and CDR2 is YENEEA. V gave up 5 bases and J gave up 4 bases, with 18 bases separating them. The CDR3 is CASSPYRGGTYNEQFF. CDR3 bases: TGTGCCAGCAGCCCCTACCGAGGAGGGACGTACAATGAGCAGTTCTTC.

The CDR3 region is CASSLRDTEAFF. In DNA, the CDR3 is TGTGCCAGCTCGCTCCGGGATACTGAAGCTTTCTTT. This rearrangement joins TRBV18 to TRBJ1-1; D gene ambiguous. The V gene lost 6 bases and the J gene lost 5 bases, with 10 bases spanning the gap. The CDR3 totals 12 residues. Per germline, CDR1 KGHSH and CDR2 LQKENI.

V usage is TRBV19 and J usage is TRBJ2-1; either TRBD1 or TRBD2 may supply D (5 bases each). This CDR3 is built from 12 residues. Trimming took off 4 bases at V and 9 bases at J, with 10 bases between the two ends. CDR1 is LNHDA and CDR2 is SQIVND in the germline V gene (reference sequence). The DNA for the CDR3 is TGTGCCAGTAGTACGGGGCCGGGTGAGCAGTTCTTC. Protein product: CASSTGPGEQFF.

The chain has TRBV5-1 and TRBJ1-1; the D is unclear. The CDR3 sequence is 14 residues long. The V gene lost 4 bases and the J gene lost 1 base, with 11 bases spanning the gap. In germline, CDR1 is SGHRS, CDR2 YFSETQ. CDR3 sequence (DNA): TGCGCCAGCAGCCCCGACCCCTCGAACACTGAAGCTTTCTTT. This encodes CASSPDPSNTEAFF.

The V and J genes are TRBV7-2 and TRBJ1-5, with D possibly matching TRBD1 (6 bases). CDR1 and CDR2 from the germline V gene are SGHTA and FQGNSA. The ends were cut back, 4 bases at V and 0 bases at J, with 16 bases in the middle. CDR3 size: 17 residues. This chain's CDR3 is CASSSVGTPYSNQPQHF. In nucleotides, the CDR3 is TGTGCCAGCAGCTCCGTCGGGACACCTTATAGCAATCAGCCCCAGCATTTT.

The chain combines TRBV20-1 with TRBJ2-7, with 7 positions matching TRBD2. Germline V gene sequence: CDR1 DFQATT, CDR2 SNEGSKA (reference sequence). After removal of 6 bases from V and 5 bases from J, the junction contained 4 bases not matched to a gene. There are 11 residues in the CDR3. DNA of the CDR3: TGCAGTGCCCGGGGGGACGACGAGCAGTACTTC. It is translated as CSARGDDEQYF.

V usage is TRBV7-9 and J usage is TRBJ2-1; 7 bases map to TRBD1. Germline-derived CDR1 and CDR2 are SEHNR and FQNEAQ (reference sequence). CDR3 length: 15 amino acids. J lost 9 bases, V lost 2 bases, and 10 bases had no gene match. CDR3 coding DNA: TGTGCCAGCAGCTTAAGATTCGAGGGGGCCGGTGAGCAGTTCTTC. Protein product: CASSLRFEGAGEQFF.

The J gene is TRBJ2-2, the V gene TRBV4-3, with D maybe TRBD1 (5 bases). This CDR3 is built from 17 residues. The germline gives CDR1 LGHNA, CDR2 YSLEER. V lost 0 bases and J 2 bases, leaving 13 bases between the germline ends. The CDR3 spells CASSQDFQGANTGELFF. The CDR3, as DNA: TGCGCCAGCAGCCAAGATTTTCAAGGGGCTAACACCGGGGAGCTGTTTTTT.

The rearrangement uses TRBV29-1 and TRBJ2-5; 8 bases are a match to TRBD2. Judging by the DNA end, TRBJ2-7 fits better; the J call may be wrong. CDR3 length: 14 residues. Germline V gives CDR1 SQVTM, CDR2 ANQGSEA. CDR3 coding DNA: TGCAGCGTCCAAAGCGGGGGCCAAACTAACGAGCAGTACTTC. It translates to CSVQSGGQTNEQYF.

To note about this clone: This same CDR3 is encoded by further DNA sequences in the sample. V usage is TRBV10-1 and J usage is TRBJ2-5, with D perhaps TRBD1 (5 bases). Trimming took off 0 bases at V and 2 bases at J, with 7 bases between the two ends. The CDR3 sequence is 14 residues long. Germline loops: CDR1 WNHNN, CDR2 SYGVQD (reference sequence). The CDR3 is CASSESRGQETQYF. CDR3 sequence (DNA): TGCGCCAGCAGTGAGTCTAGGGGTCAAGAGACCCAGTACTTC.

This chain joins TRBV11-3 and TRBJ2-6; D remains ambiguous. The length of the CDR3 is 15 residues. Germline values: CDR1 SGHNT, CDR2 YENEEA. The germline V and J ends were trimmed by 5 bases and 4 bases, with 12 bases remaining between them. The CDR3 nucleotides are TGTGCCAGCAGCAGAGGCCAGTCCGGGGCCAACGTCCTGACTTTC. Its translation is CASSRGQSGANVLTF.